This TCR beta chain was identified in a study of neurological immune-mediated disorders. This CDR3 region has 12 residues. V gave up 6 bases and J gave up 5 bases; unmatched junction bases: 4. Germline CDR1 SQVTM, CDR2 ANQGSEA. The cDNA was generated by 5'RACE with 10-nucleotide random UMIs. In TCRdb, the 5' RACE reads were re-called with MiXCR into one record per CDR3 protein. This table holds 77,000 or so distinct CDR3 sequences, roughly 9% found once. At least ten counts were recorded for this clonotype. V and J are TRBV29-1 and TRBJ2-3, with 8 bases identical to TRBD2. Source material: PBMCs. The receptor comes from a man between 45 and 60 years old in good health. The CDR3 region is CSVGLVGDTQYF. CDR3 nucleotide sequence: TGCAGCGTGGGACTAGTTGGAGATACGCAGTATTTT.